Following are 25 T cell receptor beta chains from one sample sequenced in a study of T cell responses to AZD1222 COVID-19 vaccine (dated by TCRdb to about 2021). The time point label corresponds to: about 28 days (+/-7) after the second vaccine dose. Receptors were amplified or captured by the immunoSEQ multiplex PCR assay. Drawn from immuneACCESS, this table holds only the in-frame rearrangements with V and J called that TCRdb kept. Clones are partly lost; checked studies trace under half to an unresolved V gene and leave the rest unexplained. A total of approximately 150,000 clones appear in this sample, over 75% of them only once. The ten largest clones add up to 4% to 5.5% of the sample. The sequencing here drew on peripheral blood, taken 28 days after the second AZD1222 dose. These receptors were collected from an adult who received the AZD1222 COVID-19 vaccine.

The chain combines TRBV5-1 with TRBJ2-1, with 8 bases matching TRBD2. The V gene's germline CDR1 is SGHRS and CDR2 YFSETQ. The CDR3 totals 19 residues. V shed 1 base and J 0 bases; nucleotides not matched to a gene: 12. The CDR3 spells CASSLFASGGSNSYNEQFF. The CDR3 bases are TGCGCCAGCAGCTTGTTTGCCAGCGGGGGTTCGAACTCCTACAATGAGCAGTTCTTC.

The chain has TRBV24-1 and TRBJ2-3; TRBD1 aligns across 7 bases. Germline CDR1 KGHDR, CDR2 SFDVKD. With V trimmed by 2 bases and J by 1 base, 5 bases remained unmatched. This CDR3 is 16 amino acids long. DNA of the CDR3: TGTGCCACCAGTGATTCCTCGACAGGGCGCACAGATACGCAGTATTTT. Translation gives CATSDSSTGRTDTQYF.

A few counts support this clone. V gene TRBV3-1 (or the pseudogene TRBV3-2) combines with J gene TRBJ1-1; 7 nucleotides match TRBD1. CDR1 and CDR2 from the germline V gene are LGHDT and YNNKEL (reference sequence). This CDR3 region has 14 residues. Trimming removed 4 bases from V and 7 bases from J; junction bases left unmatched: 9. The CDR3 nucleotides are TGTGCCAGCAGCCCTCCTGCCCGACAGGGTGAAGCTTTCTTT. Translation gives CASSPPARQGEAFF.

V usage is TRBV27 and J usage is TRBJ2-1; tentative D call: TRBD1 (5 bases). Trimming removed 7 bases from V and 2 bases from J, with 15 bases in between. The CDR3 runs to 15 residues. Germline V gene data show CDR1 as MNHEY and CDR2 as SMNVEV (reference sequence). The CDR3 region has the DNA TGTGCCAGCACAGGTATTCAGGGAACCTACAATGAGCAGTTCTTC. Its translation: CASTGIQGTYNEQFF.

The chain recombines TRBV27 with TRBJ1-6, with 9 bases aligning to TRBD1. In germline, CDR1 is MNHEY, CDR2 SMNVEV (reference sequence). This CDR3 spans 15 amino acids. The trim removed 6 bases at V and 11 bases at J, leaving 11 bases unmatched. The CDR3 protein is CASRYSTGGFAPLHF. CDR3 in DNA: TGTGCCAGCAGATACTCGACAGGGGGATTCGCACCCCTCCACTTT.

This sequence joins TRBV6-1 and TRBJ1-4; D is perhaps TRBD1 (6 bases). The germline V gene has CDR1 MNHNS and CDR2 SASEGT. The CDR3 covers 14 residues. V gave up 3 bases and J gave up 7 bases, with 12 bases separating them. CDR3 sequence reads: CASSDRTVFEKLFF. The CDR3 coding sequence is TGTGCCAGCAGTGACCGGACAGTATTTGAAAAACTGTTTTTT.

This sequence joins TRBV5-1 and TRBJ2-7; no clear D. Trimming shortened V by 0 bases and J by 6 bases, and 22 bases separated the two germline ends. Germline CDR1 SGHRS, CDR2 YFSETQ. The CDR3 totals 17 residues. CDR3 nucleotides: TGCGCCAGCAGCTTGGCCCCGCACCCTCGTTTTGGTGGCGAGCAGTACTTC. Encoded protein: CASSLAPHPRFGGEQYF.

The CDR3: CSVEDGTNTQYF. Here the CDR3 DNA reads TGCAGCGTTGAAGATGGGACAAATACGCAGTATTTT. The chain recombines TRBV29-1 with TRBJ2-3, with a possible D match to TRBD1 (6 bases). V dropped 0 bases and J dropped 7 bases, with 8 bases sitting between them. Germline V gives CDR1 SQVTM, CDR2 ANQGSEA. CDR3 size: 12 residues.

This clone was seen a single time. The same CDR3 also results from other DNA sequences found in this sample. CDR3 region: CASSLGRNYGYTF. CDR3 coding DNA: TGTGCCAGCAGTTTGGGCAGGAACTATGGCTACACCTTC. This sequence joins TRBV12-3 or TRBV12-4 and TRBJ1-2; D remains ambiguous. Deletions cut 3 bases from V and 2 bases from J, with 7 bases between. CDR3 length: 13 amino acids.

The CDR3 loop reads CASSFLGDQPQHF. CDR3 coding DNA: TGCGCCAGCAGCTTTCTCGGGGATCAGCCCCAGCATTTT. This rearrangement joins TRBV5-1 to TRBJ1-5; D is undetermined. Trimming cost V 2 bases and J 5 bases, with 8 bases left between them. CDR1 and CDR2 from the germline V gene are SGHRS and YFSETQ. The CDR3 has 13 residues.

This clone has a handful of counts. This chain joins TRBV7-9 and TRBJ2-3; 8 bases are shared with TRBD2. The CDR3 length is 15 residues. Germline V gene sequence: CDR1 SEHNR, CDR2 FQNEAQ (reference sequence). Germline trimming cut 5 bases from V and 4 bases from J; bases unmatched to any gene: 8. The CDR3 DNA is TGTGCCAGCAGCGCAAGGCTAGCGGGTTCAGATACGCAGTATTTT. Its protein is CASSARLAGSDTQYF.

The CDR3 DNA reads TGTGCCAGCAACAAAGGGGGCCCGGAGGAAAAACTGTTTTTT. Translation gives CASNKGGPEEKLFF. The gene calls are TRBV27 and TRBJ1-4, with 7 nucleotides matching TRBD1. Germline loops: CDR1 MNHEY, CDR2 SMNVEV (reference sequence). The CDR3 totals 14 residues. After removal of 7 bases from V and 8 bases from J, the junction contained 10 bases not matched to a gene.

The gene calls are TRBV4-3 and TRBJ2-1, with TRBD2 identical over 9 bases. Germline V gene lookup returns CDR1 LGHNA and CDR2 YSLEER. The CDR3 consists of 16 residues. Trimming cost V 3 bases and J 1 base; bases outside gene matches: 4. CDR3 residues: CASSHGTSYSYNEQFF. DNA of the CDR3: TGCGCCAGCAGCCACGGGACTAGCTATTCCTACAATGAGCAGTTCTTC.

The chain couples TRBV19 to TRBJ1-2; no clear D. The CDR3 is 14 amino acids. Deletions cut 1 base from V and 0 bases from J, with 6 bases between. Germline CDR1 reads LNHDA; CDR2 reads SQIVND (reference sequence). CDR3 loop: CASSIGTPNYGYTF. The CDR3 nucleotides are TGTGCCAGTAGTATAGGTACACCTAACTATGGCTACACCTTC.

This clone was observed once. CDR3 in amino acids: CASSVYSGNTIYF. CDR3 coding DNA: TGTGCCAGCAGCGTTTACTCTGGAAACACCATATATTTT. The chain joins TRBV2 to TRBJ1-3; no clear D gene. CDR1 and CDR2 from the germline V gene are SNHLY and FYNNEI. Trimming took 6 bases from V and 0 from J, leaving 6 bases between them. The CDR3 has 13 amino acids.

This sequence joins TRBV7-2 and TRBJ1-4; the D gene is possibly TRBD1 (5 bases). The CDR3 runs 13 residues. Germline V gene data show CDR1 as SGHTA and CDR2 as FQGNSA. The V gene lost 3 bases and the J gene lost 10 bases, with 12 bases spanning the gap. CDR3 in DNA: TGTGCCAGCAGCTTCGCTGGGACTGGAAAACTGTTTTTT. Encoded protein: CASSFAGTGKLFF.

The J gene is TRBJ2-6, the V gene TRBV5-1; tentatively, D is TRBD2 (5 bases). Between the trimmed V and J ends, which lost 7 bases and 1 base, there was a span of 12 bases. The CDR3 is 15 residues long. The V gene's germline CDR1 is SGHRS and CDR2 YFSETQ. The CDR3 is CASAVGVSGANVLTF. In nucleotides, the CDR3 is TGCGCCAGCGCCGTCGGGGTGTCTGGGGCCAACGTCCTGACTTTC.

This chain connects TRBV27 to TRBJ2-7; D is unresolved. V shed 6 bases and J shed 2 bases, with 17 bases lying between them. The CDR3 runs to 15 residues. Germline assignment: CDR1 MNHEY and CDR2 SMNVEV (reference sequence). CDR3 in DNA: TGTGCCAGCAGCCCCAACCCGTCCCGTACCTACGAGCAGTACTTC. This gives the protein CASSPNPSRTYEQYF.

This sequence joins TRBV30 and TRBJ2-2, with a weak D call TRBD1 (5 bases). The CDR3 length is 12 residues. Per the germline V gene, CDR1 is GTSNPN and CDR2 is SVGIG (reference sequence). Between the trimmed V and J ends, which lost 3 bases and 6 bases, there was a span of 8 bases. The CDR3 sequence is CAWRGLPGELFF. The DNA of the CDR3 is TGTGCCTGGAGGGGGCTACCCGGGGAGCTGTTTTTT. The whole variable domain, remainder taken from reference TRBV30 and TRBJ2-2, is SQTIHQWPATLVQPVGSPLSLECTVEGTSNPNLYWYRQAAGRGLQLLFYSVGIGQISSEVPQNLSASRPQDRQFILSSKKLLLSDSGFYLCAWRGLPGELFFGEGSRLTVL.

The chain is built from TRBV27 and TRBJ1-5; D call uncertain. This CDR3 has 14 amino acids. V was pared by 4 bases and J by 3 bases, with 10 bases between. Germline CDR1 reads MNHEY; CDR2 reads SMNVEV (reference sequence). CDR3 region: CASSYGLANQPQHF. CDR3 DNA sequence: TGTGCCAGCAGTTATGGCCTTGCCAATCAGCCCCAGCATTTT.

This clone came up a few times. The chain has TRBV14 and TRBJ1-2; D remains ambiguous. The CDR3 totals 12 residues. Germline V CDR1 and CDR2: SGHDN, FVKESK. Trimming took 0 bases from V and 10 from J, leaving 9 bases between them. The CDR3 DNA follows: TGTGCCAGCAGCCAAGATTACGGCTCCTACACCTTC. Translation: CASSQDYGSYTF.

A few counts support this clone. This sequence joins TRBV5-1 and TRBJ1-2, with unresolved D. Germline CDR1 is SGHRS and CDR2 is YFSETQ. The V end lost 2 bases, the J end lost 0 bases, and 11 bases lay between the germline ends. CDR3 length: 15 residues. CDR3 coding DNA: TGCGCCAGCAGCTTTGGCGGATCCTCTAACTATGGCTACACCTTC. Encoded protein: CASSFGGSSNYGYTF.

The chain couples TRBV2 to TRBJ2-2, with TRBD1 identical over 7 bases. The CDR3 length is 14 residues. CDR1 and CDR2 from the germline V gene are SNHLY and FYNNEI. V lost 8 bases to trimming and J lost 7 bases; unmatched junction nucleotides: 10. CDR3: CASRQDRRNGELFF. CDR3 nucleotides: TGTGCCAGCCGACAGGACAGGAGAAACGGGGAGCTGTTTTTT.

J is TRBJ2-3 and V is TRBV2, with TRBD1 matching over 7 bases. The trim removed 3 bases at V and 1 base at J, leaving 4 bases unmatched. CDR1 and CDR2 from the germline V gene are SNHLY and FYNNEI. The CDR3 spans 15 residues. In nucleotides, the CDR3 is TGTGCCAGCAGTGACCGGACAGGCGGCACAGATACGCAGTATTTT. Its protein is CASSDRTGGTDTQYF.

The rearrangement links TRBV21-1 to TRBJ1-5. TRBV21-1 is an annotated pseudogene. The CDR3 is 14 residues long. CDR3 in DNA: TGTGCCAGCCAGGGAGGGTTCAGCAATCAGCCCCAGCATTTT. Its protein is CASQGGFSNQPQHF.